This T cell receptor (beta chain) was documented in a study of CD8 T cells in ankylosing spondylitis. TCRdb re-called the 5' RACE reads through MiXCR, storing one row per CDR3 protein. The sample consists of about 200,000 distinct CDR3 sequences, 7% to 8% of them appearing once. The germline gives CDR1 LGHNA, CDR2 YSLEER. This CDR3 has 13 amino acids. The V gene lost 0 bases and the J gene lost 2 bases, with 5 bases spanning the gap. Study results and limitations: Roughly eight highly homologous variants made up a TCR beta motif that seemed to typify ankylosing spondylitis blood.

This clonotype appeared many times. Its antigen is currently unknown. The chain joins TRBV4-3 to TRBJ2-7; D gene ambiguous. The clonotype comes from a male donor with ankylosing spondylitis. Sequencing used blood, either unsorted or a sorted T cell fraction (not recorded which). The CDR3 bases are TGCGCCAGCAGCCAAGATACAGCCTACGAGCAGTACTTC. Residues: CASSQDTAYEQYF.